This T cell receptor (beta chain) stems from a study of OX40 agonist ivuxolimab in advanced cancers. Study in general: In this cohort, patients received ivuxolimab, an agonistic anti-OX40 (CD134) antibody. Patients were dosed intravenously with ivuxolimab at 0.01 to 10 mg/kg every 2 weeks.

Patients who had autoimmune disease history or got systemic immunosuppression were left out. TCRdb keeps only in-frame clones here, not all; method: immunoSEQ multiplex PCR. The table has around 71,000 clones, 70% to 90% seen once; the top ten hold roughly 1.1%. The material sequenced was CD4+ or CD8+ T cells sorted from blood, taken in a trial of the OX40 agonist ivuxolimab. The clonotype originates from an adult with an advanced solid tumor such as melanoma, head and neck, liver or kidney cancer.

This CDR3 is CASSQDPGGSYSGANVLTF. CDR3 DNA sequence: TGCGCCAGCAGCCAAGATCCCGGGGGGAGTTACTCTGGGGCCAACGTCCTGACTTTC. The rearrangement joins TRBV4-1 to TRBJ2-6, with 7 bases identical to TRBD2. Trimming took 0 bases from V and 0 from J; bases not matched to a gene: 8. CDR3 size: 19 residues. Per the germline V gene, CDR1 is MGHRA and CDR2 is YSYEKL.